One sample yielded the 11 T cell receptor beta chains listed below, sequenced in a study of blood T cell repertoires in COVID-19. Profiling relied on immunoSEQ multiplex PCR, and the TCRdb table lists in-frame clones only, not all of them. The top ten hold under 2% of the sample, which has 160,000 or so clones, 90% to 95% seen once. Sequencing was carried out using peripheral blood. Every receptor here comes from a woman in her fifties or sixties with COVID-19, enrolled during active disease.

The gene calls are TRBV6-6 and TRBJ2-5; the D gene is possibly TRBD2 (5 bases). The germline V gene has CDR1 MNHNY and CDR2 SVGAGI (reference sequence). This CDR3 has 13 amino acids. Trimming removed 10 bases at V and 1 base at J, with 13 bases between. The CDR3 reads CATEIRGQETQYF. For the CDR3, the DNA is TGTGCCACCGAGATACGGGGCCAAGAGACCCAGTACTTC.

This clone was counted between two and nine times. This sequence joins TRBV14 and TRBJ1-6; no definite D call. Germline CDR1 and CDR2: SGHDN and FVKESK. The CDR3 sequence is 14 residues long. The V end was cut by 0 bases, the J end by 8 bases, with 8 bases between. The CDR3 DNA reads TGTGCCAGCAGCCAAGATCTCGGTCATTCACCCCTCCACTTT. Translated, it gives CASSQDLGHSPLHF.

The chain has TRBV5-8 and TRBJ2-3; 8 bases agree with TRBD1. The CDR3 runs to 18 residues. Germline loops: CDR1 SGHTS, CDR2 YDEGEE. The trim removed 0 bases at V and 2 bases at J, leaving 11 bases unmatched. CDR3 sequence reads: CASSLVAVRGQLTDTQYF. In nucleotides, the CDR3 is TGTGCCAGCAGCTTGGTTGCCGTCAGGGGGCAACTCACAGATACGCAGTATTTT.

The chain uses TRBV9 and TRBJ1-2, with a possible D match to TRBD1 (5 bases). Germline CDR1 is SGDLS and CDR2 is YYNGEE. Trimming left V 6 bases short and J 4 bases short, with 19 bases between. The CDR3 is 15 amino acids. The chain's CDR3 is CASTSSGGKGYGYTF. In DNA form, the CDR3 reads TGTGCCAGCACCTCTAGTGGGGGGAAGGGCTATGGCTACACCTTC.

The chain joins TRBV5-6 to TRBJ1-2; 9 bases align to TRBD1. CDR1 and CDR2 from the germline V gene are SGHDT and YYEEEE. Trimming cost V 4 bases and J 6 bases; bases outside gene matches: 7. This CDR3 region has 14 residues. The CDR3 nucleotides read TGTGCCAGCAGCGAGGGGGACAGGGTCGATGGCTACACCTTC. Translated, it gives CASSEGDRVDGYTF.

The rearrangement joins TRBV14 to TRBJ1-2; 7 nucleotides match TRBD1. This CDR3 is 15 amino acids long. The V gene's germline CDR1 is SGHDN and CDR2 FVKESK. J was trimmed by 2 bases and V by 6 bases; bases with no gene match: 9. CDR3 DNA sequence: TGTGCCAGCAGTCGAGACAGGGCGCTAAACTATGGCTACACCTTC. Amino acid sequence: CASSRDRALNYGYTF.

The rearrangement joins TRBV7-3 to TRBJ2-7; possible D gene TRBD2, 5 bases. This CDR3 contains 13 residues. V lost 2 bases to trimming and J lost 4 bases, with 9 bases between them. Germline V lookup: CDR1 SGHTA, CDR2 FQGTGA. The CDR3, as DNA: TGTGCCAGCAGCTTATTATCGGGATACGAGCAGTACTTC. Its protein product is CASSLLSGYEQYF.

Only a few counts were recorded for this clone. The chain is built from TRBV2 and TRBJ2-2; 12 bases are shared with TRBD1. Germline CDR1 SNHLY, CDR2 FYNNEI. The CDR3 totals 15 residues. J gave up 5 bases and V 6 bases, and 4 bases lay outside the gene matches. The chain's CDR3 is CASRRDRGQTGELFF. In nucleotides, the CDR3 is TGTGCCAGCAGACGGGACAGGGGGCAAACCGGGGAGCTGTTTTTT.

The chain employs TRBV5-3 and TRBJ2-1; possibly TRBD1 for D (6 bases). TRBV5-3 is marked as an open reading frame, function uncertain. This CDR3 region has 16 residues. V dropped 4 bases and J dropped 5 bases, with 19 bases sitting between them. This CDR3 reads CARSKQGYNKDNEQFF. For the CDR3, the DNA is TGTGCCAGAAGCAAACAGGGTTACAATAAAGACAATGAGCAGTTCTTC.

This sequence joins TRBV19 and TRBJ2-5, with a weak D call TRBD1 (6 bases). The CDR3 totals 14 residues. V dropped 6 bases and J dropped 2 bases, with 13 bases sitting between them. The V gene's germline CDR1 is LNHDA and CDR2 SQIVND (reference sequence). The CDR3 region is CASSLTQGQETQYF. DNA for the CDR3: TGTGCCAGTAGCCTGACCCAGGGGCAAGAGACCCAGTACTTC.

This clone is a singleton in its sample. Within the sample, other DNA sequences also encode this same CDR3. The J gene is TRBJ1-2, the V gene TRBV10-3; 10 bases align to TRBD1. Germline CDR1 and CDR2: ENHRY and SYGVKD. V gave up 6 bases and J gave up 3 bases; unmatched junction bases: 4. The CDR3 has 14 amino acids. CDR3 protein: CAISLGQGDYGYTF. Written as DNA, the CDR3 is TGTGCCATCAGCCTCGGACAGGGGGACTATGGCTACACCTTC.